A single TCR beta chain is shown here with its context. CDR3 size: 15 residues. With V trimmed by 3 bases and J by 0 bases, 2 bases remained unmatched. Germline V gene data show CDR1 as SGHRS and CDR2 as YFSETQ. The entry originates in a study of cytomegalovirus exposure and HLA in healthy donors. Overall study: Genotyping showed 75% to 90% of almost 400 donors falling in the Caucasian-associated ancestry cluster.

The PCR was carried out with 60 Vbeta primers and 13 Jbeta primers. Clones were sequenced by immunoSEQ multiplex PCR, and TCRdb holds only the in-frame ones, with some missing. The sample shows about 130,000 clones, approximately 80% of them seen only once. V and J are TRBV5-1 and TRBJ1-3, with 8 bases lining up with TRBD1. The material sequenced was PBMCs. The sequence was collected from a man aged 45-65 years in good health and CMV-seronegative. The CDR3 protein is CASSYTGGSGNTIYF. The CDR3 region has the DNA TGCGCCAGCAGCTATACAGGGGGCTCTGGAAACACCATATATTTT.